Below are 4 T cell receptor beta chains sequenced from a single sample in a study of shared clonotypes between healthy human individuals (dated by TCRdb to between 2020 and 2021). The receptor library was made with the immunoSEQ multiplex PCR assay. Imported from immuneACCESS, the table was reduced by TCRdb to in-frame sequences with V and J called. These copies leave out some clones; in studies compared against another copy, an unresolved V gene accounts for under half, and the cause of the remainder is not known. The sample has approximately 350,000 clones on record, approximately 97% of them singletons. Around 0.32% of the sample belongs to the ten largest clones. Source material: memory CD8+ T cells sorted from blood. Taken with the paper, the label for cell subset or site translates to: CD45RO+ cells pooled with CCR7-negative TemRA cells. All receptors come from a man younger than 40 in good health.

The V gene is TRBV11-2, the J gene TRBJ2-7; D gene uncertain. V lost 1 base to trimming and J lost 5 bases, with 15 bases between them. The CDR3 totals 15 residues. Germline V lookup: CDR1 SGHAT, CDR2 FQNNGV. The CDR3, as DNA: TGTGCCAGCAGCTTAGTCCGACGGAAATCCGACGAGCAGTACTTC. Encoded protein: CASSLVRRKSDEQYF.

The chain carries TRBV10-1 and TRBJ1-1; D gene uncertain. This CDR3 comprises 10 residues. Germline loops: CDR1 WNHNN, CDR2 SYGVQD (reference sequence). V was shortened by 6 bases and J by 4 bases, with 3 bases between the two germline ends. CDR3 coding DNA: TGCGCCAGCAGGGGCACTGAAGCTTTCTTT. As protein: CASRGTEAFF.

J is TRBJ2-6 and V is TRBV9; 7 bases match TRBD1. Germline trimming cut 3 bases from V and 0 bases from J; bases unmatched to any gene: 9. The V gene's germline CDR1 is SGDLS and CDR2 YYNGEE. CDR3 size: 18 residues. The CDR3 loop is CASSGVPGQSSGANVLTF. DNA of the CDR3: TGTGCCAGCAGCGGGGTCCCGGGACAGAGCTCTGGGGCCAACGTCCTGACTTTC.

V usage is TRBV30 and J usage is TRBJ2-6, with a weak D call TRBD1 (6 bases). V was cut by 3 bases and J by 0 bases, with 12 bases left in between. The germline CDR1 and CDR2 sequences are GTSNPN and SVGIG (reference sequence). The CDR3 runs 16 residues. CDR3 protein: CAWRAQGISGANVLTF. The CDR3, as DNA: TGTGCCTGGAGGGCTCAGGGGATCTCTGGGGCCAACGTCCTGACTTTC.